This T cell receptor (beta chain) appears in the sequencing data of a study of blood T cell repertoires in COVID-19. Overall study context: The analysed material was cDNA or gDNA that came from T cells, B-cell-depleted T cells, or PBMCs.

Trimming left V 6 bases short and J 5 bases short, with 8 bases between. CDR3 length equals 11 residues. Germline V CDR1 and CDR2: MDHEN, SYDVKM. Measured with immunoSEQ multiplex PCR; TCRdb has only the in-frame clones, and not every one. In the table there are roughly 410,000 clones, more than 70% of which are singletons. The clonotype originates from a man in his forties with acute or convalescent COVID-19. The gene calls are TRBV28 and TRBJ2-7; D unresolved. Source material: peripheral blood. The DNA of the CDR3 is TGTGCCAGCAGGGCCCTCCACGAGCAGTACTTC. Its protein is CASRALHEQYF.